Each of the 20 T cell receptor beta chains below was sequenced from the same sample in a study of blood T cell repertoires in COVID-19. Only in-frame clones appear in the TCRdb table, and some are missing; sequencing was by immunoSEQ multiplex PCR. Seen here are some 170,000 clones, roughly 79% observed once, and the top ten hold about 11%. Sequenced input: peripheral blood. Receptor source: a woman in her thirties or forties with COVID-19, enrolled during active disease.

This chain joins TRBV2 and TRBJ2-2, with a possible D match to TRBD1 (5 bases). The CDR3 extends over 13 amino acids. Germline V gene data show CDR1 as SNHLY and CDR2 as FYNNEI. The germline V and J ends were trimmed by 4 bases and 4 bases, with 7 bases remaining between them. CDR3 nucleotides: TGTGCCAGCAGTGTACAGGTCACCGGGGAGCTGTTTTTT. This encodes CASSVQVTGELFF.

CDR3 sequence: CASSLTYSSVNTGELFF. CDR3 DNA: TGTGCCAGCAGCTTAACCTACAGTTCGGTGAACACCGGGGAGCTGTTTTTT. This chain uses TRBV7-3 with TRBJ2-2, with D uncertain. Per germline, CDR1 SGHTA and CDR2 FQGTGA. Trimming shortened V by 0 bases and J by 1 base, and 12 bases separated the two germline ends. This CDR3 has 17 amino acids.

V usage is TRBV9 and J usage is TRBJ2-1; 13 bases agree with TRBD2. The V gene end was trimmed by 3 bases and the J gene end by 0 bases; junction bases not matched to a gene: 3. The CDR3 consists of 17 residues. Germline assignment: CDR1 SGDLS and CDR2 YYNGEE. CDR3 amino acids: CASSARTSGSSYNEQFF. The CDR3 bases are TGTGCCAGCAGCGCGAGGACTAGCGGGAGCTCCTACAATGAGCAGTTCTTC.

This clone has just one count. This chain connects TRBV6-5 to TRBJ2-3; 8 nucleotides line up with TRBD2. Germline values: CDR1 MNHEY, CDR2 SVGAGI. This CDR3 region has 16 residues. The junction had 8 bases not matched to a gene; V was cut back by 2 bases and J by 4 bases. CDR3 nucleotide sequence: TGTGCCAGCAGTTACAGGTCCAGCGGGGGAGCAGATACGCAGTATTTT. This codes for CASSYRSSGGADTQYF.

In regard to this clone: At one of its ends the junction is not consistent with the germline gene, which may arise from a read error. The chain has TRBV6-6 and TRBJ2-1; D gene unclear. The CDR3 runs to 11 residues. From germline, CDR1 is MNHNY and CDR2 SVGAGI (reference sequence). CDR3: CASSDYNDQFF. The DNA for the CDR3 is TGTGCCAGCAGTGATTACAATGATCAGTTCTTC.

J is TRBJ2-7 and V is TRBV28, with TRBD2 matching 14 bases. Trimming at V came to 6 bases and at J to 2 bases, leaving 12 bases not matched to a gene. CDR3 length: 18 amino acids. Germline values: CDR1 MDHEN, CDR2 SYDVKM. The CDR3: CASRMGLAGVGGTYEQYF. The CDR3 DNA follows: TGTGCCAGCAGAATGGGACTAGCGGGAGTAGGAGGCACCTACGAGCAGTACTTC.

Here the CDR3 DNA reads TGTGCCAGCAGCGTATGGAGTGGCACTGAAGCTTTCTTT. This codes for CASSVWSGTEAFF. The gene calls are TRBV9 and TRBJ1-1; D uncertain. Deletions cut 1 base from V and 4 bases from J, with 8 bases between. Germline values: CDR1 SGDLS, CDR2 YYNGEE. The CDR3 sequence is 13 residues long.

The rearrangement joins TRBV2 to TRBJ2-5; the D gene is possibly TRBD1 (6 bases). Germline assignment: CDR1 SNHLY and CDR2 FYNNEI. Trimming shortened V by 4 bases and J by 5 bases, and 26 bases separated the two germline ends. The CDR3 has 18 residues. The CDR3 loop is CASSGLGAEMGQRETQYF. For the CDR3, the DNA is TGTGCCAGCAGTGGCCTCGGGGCCGAAATGGGACAAAGGGAGACCCAGTACTTC.

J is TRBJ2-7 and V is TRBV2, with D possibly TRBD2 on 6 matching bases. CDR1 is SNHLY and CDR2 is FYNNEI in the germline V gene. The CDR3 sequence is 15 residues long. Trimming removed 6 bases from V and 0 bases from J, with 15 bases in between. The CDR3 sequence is CASREGGTSSYEQYF. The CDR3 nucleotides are TGTGCCAGCAGGGAGGGTGGCACGAGCTCCTACGAGCAGTACTTC.

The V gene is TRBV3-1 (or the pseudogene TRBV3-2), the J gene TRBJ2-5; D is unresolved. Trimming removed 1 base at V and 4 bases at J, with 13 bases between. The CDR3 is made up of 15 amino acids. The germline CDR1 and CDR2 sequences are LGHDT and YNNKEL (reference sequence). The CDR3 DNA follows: TGTGCCAGCAGCCAAGCCTTGCAGATTCCAGAGACCCAGTACTTC. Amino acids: CASSQALQIPETQYF.

The CDR3 spells CASSQAGGALETQYF. Here the CDR3 DNA reads TGTGCCAGCAGCCAAGCAGGGGGCGCTTTGGAGACCCAGTACTTC. The gene calls are TRBV7-3 and TRBJ2-5; 8 bases are shared with TRBD1. V lost 5 bases, J lost 5 bases, and 10 bases stayed unmatched. CDR3 length: 15 amino acids. Germline V lookup: CDR1 SGHTA, CDR2 FQGTGA.

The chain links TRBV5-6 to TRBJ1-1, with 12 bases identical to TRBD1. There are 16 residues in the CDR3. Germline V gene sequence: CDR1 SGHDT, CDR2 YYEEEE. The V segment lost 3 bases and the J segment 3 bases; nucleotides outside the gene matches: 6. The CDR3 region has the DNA TGTGCCAGCAGCTGGGGGACAGGGGGCGAGTACACTGAAGCTTTCTTT. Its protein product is CASSWGTGGEYTEAFF.

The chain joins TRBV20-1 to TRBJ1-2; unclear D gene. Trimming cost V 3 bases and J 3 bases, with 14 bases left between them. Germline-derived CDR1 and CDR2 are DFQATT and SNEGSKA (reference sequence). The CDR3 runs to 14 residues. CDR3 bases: TGCAGTGCTAGTCTGGCCAGCAGGTACTATGGCTACACCTTC. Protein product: CSASLASRYYGYTF.

For the CDR3, the DNA is TGCGCCAGCAGCTTGACGATAGCAGATACGCAGTATTTT. This sequence encodes CASSLTIADTQYF. The V gene is TRBV5-1, the J gene TRBJ2-3; D not certain. The CDR3 is 13 residues long. V lost 1 base to trimming and J lost 4 bases, with 7 bases between them. CDR1 and CDR2 (germline): SGHRS, YFSETQ. The full variable domain, rest sourced from reference TRBV5-1 and TRBJ2-3, is KAGVTQTPRYLIKTRGQQVTLSCSPISGHRSVSWYQQTPGQGLQFLFEYFSETQRNKGNFPGRFSGRQFSNSRSEMNVSTLELGDSALYLCASSLTIADTQYFGPGTRLTVL.

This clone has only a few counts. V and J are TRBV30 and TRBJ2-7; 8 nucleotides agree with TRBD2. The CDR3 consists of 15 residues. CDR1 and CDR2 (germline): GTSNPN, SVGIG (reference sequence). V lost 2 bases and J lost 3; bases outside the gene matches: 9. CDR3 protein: CAWSIGLAGYYEQYF. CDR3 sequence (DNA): TGTGCCTGGAGTATAGGGCTAGCGGGTTACTACGAGCAGTACTTC.

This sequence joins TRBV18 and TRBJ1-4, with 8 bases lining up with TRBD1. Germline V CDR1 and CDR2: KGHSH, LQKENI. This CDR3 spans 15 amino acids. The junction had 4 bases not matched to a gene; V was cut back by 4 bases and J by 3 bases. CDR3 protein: CASSHNRGANEKLFF. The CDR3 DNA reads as TGTGCCAGCTCACATAACAGGGGGGCTAATGAAAAACTGTTTTTT. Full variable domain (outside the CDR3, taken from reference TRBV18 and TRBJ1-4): NAGVMQNPRHLVRRRGQEARLRCSPMKGHSHVYWYRQLPEEGLKFMVYLQKENIIDESGMPKERFSAEFPKEGPSILRIQQVVRGDSAAYFCASSHNRGANEKLFFGSGTQLSVL.

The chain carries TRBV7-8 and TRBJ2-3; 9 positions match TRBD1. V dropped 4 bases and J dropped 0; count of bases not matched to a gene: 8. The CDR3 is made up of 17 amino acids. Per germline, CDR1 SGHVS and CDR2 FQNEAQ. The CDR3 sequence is CASSYRQGGMSTDTQYF. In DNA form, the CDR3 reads TGTGCCAGCAGCTATAGACAGGGGGGGATGAGCACAGATACGCAGTATTTT.

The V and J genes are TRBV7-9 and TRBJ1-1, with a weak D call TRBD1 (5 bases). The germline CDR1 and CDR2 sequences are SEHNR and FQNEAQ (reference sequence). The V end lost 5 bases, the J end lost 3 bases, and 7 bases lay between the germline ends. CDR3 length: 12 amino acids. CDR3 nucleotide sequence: TGTGCCAGCAGCATCAGGGACACTGAAGCTTTCTTT. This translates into CASSIRDTEAFF. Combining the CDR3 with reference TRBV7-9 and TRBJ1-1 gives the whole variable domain DTGVSQNPRHKITKRGQNVTFRCDPISEHNRLYWYRQTLGQGPEFLTYFQNEAQLEKSRLLSDRFSAERPKGSFSTLEIQRTEQGDSAMYLCASSIRDTEAFFGQGTRLTVV.

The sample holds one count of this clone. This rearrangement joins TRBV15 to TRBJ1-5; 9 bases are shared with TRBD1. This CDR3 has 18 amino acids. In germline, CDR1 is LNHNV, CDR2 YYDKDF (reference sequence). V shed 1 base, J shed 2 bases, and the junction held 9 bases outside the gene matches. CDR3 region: CATSRGQGVSLGNQPQHF. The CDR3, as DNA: TGTGCCACCAGCAGAGGACAGGGGGTTTCATTGGGCAATCAGCCCCAGCATTTT.

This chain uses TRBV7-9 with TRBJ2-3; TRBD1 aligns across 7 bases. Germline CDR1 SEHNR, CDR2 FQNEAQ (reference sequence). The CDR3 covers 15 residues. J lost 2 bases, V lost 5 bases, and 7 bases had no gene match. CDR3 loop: CASSPAGTDTDTQYF. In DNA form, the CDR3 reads TGTGCCAGCAGCCCAGCAGGGACAGACACAGATACGCAGTATTTT.